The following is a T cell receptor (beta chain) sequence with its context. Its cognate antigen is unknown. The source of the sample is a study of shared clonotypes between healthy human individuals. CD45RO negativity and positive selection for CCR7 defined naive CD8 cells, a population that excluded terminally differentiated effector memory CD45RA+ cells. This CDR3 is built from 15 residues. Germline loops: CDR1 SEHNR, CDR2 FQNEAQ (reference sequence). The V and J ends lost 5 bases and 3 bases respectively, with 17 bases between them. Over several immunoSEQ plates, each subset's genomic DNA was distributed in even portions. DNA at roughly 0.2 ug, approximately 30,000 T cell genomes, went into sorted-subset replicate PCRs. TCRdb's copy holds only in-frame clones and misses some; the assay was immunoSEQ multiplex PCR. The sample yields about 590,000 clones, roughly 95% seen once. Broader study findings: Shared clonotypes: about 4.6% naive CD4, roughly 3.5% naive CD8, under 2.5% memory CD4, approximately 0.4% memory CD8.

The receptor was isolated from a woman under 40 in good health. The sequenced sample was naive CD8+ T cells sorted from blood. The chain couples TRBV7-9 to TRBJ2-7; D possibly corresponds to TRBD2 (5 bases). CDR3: CASSPPDGKIYEQYF. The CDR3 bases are TGTGCCAGCAGCCCCCCAGACGGGAAGATCTACGAGCAGTACTTC. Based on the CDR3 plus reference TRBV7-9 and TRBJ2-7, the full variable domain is DTGVSQNPRHKITKRGQNVTFRCDPISEHNRLYWYRQTLGQGPEFLTYFQNEAQLEKSRLLSDRFSAERPKGSFSTLEIQRTEQGDSAMYLCASSPPDGKIYEQYFGPGTRLTVT.